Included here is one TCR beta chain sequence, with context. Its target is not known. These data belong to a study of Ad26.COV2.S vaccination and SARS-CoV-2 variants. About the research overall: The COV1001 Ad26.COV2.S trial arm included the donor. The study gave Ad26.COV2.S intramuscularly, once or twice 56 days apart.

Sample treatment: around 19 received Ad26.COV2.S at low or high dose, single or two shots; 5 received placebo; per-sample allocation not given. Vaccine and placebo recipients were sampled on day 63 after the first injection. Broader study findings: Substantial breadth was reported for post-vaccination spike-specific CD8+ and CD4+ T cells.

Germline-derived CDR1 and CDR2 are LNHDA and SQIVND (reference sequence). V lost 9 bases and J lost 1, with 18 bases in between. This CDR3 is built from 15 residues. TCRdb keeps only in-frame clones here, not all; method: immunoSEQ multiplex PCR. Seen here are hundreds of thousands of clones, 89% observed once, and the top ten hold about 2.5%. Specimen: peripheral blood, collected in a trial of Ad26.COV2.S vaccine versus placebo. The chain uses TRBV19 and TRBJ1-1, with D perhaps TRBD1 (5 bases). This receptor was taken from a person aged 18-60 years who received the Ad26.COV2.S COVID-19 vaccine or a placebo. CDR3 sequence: CARDPPTGPNTEAFF. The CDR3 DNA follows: TGTGCCAGAGATCCCCCCACGGGACCGAACACTGAAGCTTTCTTT.